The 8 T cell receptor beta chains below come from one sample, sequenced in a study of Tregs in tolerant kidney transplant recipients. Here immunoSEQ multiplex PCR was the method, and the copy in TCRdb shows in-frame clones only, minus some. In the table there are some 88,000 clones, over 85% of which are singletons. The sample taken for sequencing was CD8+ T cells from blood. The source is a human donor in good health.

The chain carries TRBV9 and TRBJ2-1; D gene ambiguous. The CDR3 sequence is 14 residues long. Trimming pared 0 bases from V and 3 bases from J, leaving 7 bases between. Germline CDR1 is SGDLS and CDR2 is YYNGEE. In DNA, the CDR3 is TGTGCCAGCAGCGTAGGTCCCCGCTACAATGAGCAGTTCTTC. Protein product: CASSVGPRYNEQFF.

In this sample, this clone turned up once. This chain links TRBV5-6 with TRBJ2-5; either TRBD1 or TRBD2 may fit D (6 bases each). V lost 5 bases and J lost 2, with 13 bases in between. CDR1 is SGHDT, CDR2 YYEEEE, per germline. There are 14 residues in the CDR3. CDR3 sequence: CASSKGGPQETQYF. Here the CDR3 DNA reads TGTGCCAGCAGTAAGGGGGGACCGCAAGAGACCCAGTACTTC.

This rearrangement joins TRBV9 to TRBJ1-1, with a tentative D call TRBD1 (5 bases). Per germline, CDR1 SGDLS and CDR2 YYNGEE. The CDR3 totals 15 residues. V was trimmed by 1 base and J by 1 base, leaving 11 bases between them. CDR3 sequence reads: CASSVNRGRNTEAFF. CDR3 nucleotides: TGTGCCAGCAGCGTAAATAGGGGTCGGAACACTGAAGCTTTCTTT.

The CDR3 DNA is TGTGCCAGCATCACCGGGAATACAAACACTGAAGCTTTCTTT. Amino acid sequence: CASITGNTNTEAFF. The J gene is TRBJ1-1, the V gene TRBV13; D remains unclear. Germline V gene data show CDR1 as PRHDT and CDR2 as FYEKMQ (reference sequence). Trimming stripped 7 bases from V and 2 bases from J, with 14 bases between. This CDR3 has 14 residues.

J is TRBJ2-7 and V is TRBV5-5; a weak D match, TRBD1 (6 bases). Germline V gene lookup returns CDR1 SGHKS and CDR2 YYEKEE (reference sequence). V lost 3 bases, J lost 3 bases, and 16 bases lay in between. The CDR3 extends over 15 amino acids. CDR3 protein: CASSSRPDRIYEQYF. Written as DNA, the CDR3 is TGTGCCAGCAGCTCACGGCCCGACAGGATCTACGAGCAGTACTTC.

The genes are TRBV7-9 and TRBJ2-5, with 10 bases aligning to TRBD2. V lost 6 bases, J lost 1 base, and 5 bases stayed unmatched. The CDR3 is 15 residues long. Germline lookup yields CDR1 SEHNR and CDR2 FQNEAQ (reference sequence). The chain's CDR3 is CASRELAGPQETQYF. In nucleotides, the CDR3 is TGTGCCAGCAGGGAACTAGCGGGGCCCCAAGAGACCCAGTACTTC. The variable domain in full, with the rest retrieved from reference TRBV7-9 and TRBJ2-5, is DTGVSQNPRHKITKRGQNVTFRCDPISEHNRLYWYRQTLGQGPEFLTYFQNEAQLEKSRLLSDRFSAERPKGSFSTLEIQRTEQGDSAMYLCASRELAGPQETQYFGPGTRLLVL.

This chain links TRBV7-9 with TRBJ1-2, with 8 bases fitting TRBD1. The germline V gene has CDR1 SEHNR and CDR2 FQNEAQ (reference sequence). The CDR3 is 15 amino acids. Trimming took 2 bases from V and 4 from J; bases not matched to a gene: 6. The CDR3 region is CASSLSRGLTYGYTF. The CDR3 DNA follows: TGTGCCAGCAGCTTAAGCAGGGGGCTTACCTATGGCTACACCTTC.

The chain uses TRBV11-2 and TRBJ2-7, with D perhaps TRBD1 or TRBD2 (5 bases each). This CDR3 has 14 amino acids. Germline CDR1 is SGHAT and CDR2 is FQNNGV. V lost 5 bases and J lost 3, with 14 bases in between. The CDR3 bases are TGTGCCAGCAGCCCTCGGGGCAGGATCTACGAGCAGTACTTC. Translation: CASSPRGRIYEQYF.